These 23 T cell receptor beta chains originate from one sample sequenced in a study of blood T cells in healthy people across ages. Primed by a sample-barcoded 5' primer and a J-beta primer mix, a second PCR proceeded for 7 to 11 cycles. Each CDR3 protein is one row after TCRdb ran MiXCR on the 5' RACE reads. Among fewer than 1,000,000 distinct CDR3 sequences listed, less than 60% were seen once. Sequenced input: blood. These receptors were obtained from a man older than 75 in good health.

There are a few counts of this clonotype. The chain employs TRBV4-2 and TRBJ2-4; 8 positions agree with TRBD2. The CDR3 covers 18 residues. Germline values: CDR1 LGHNA, CDR2 YNFKEQ. The junction had 11 bases not matched to a gene; V was cut back by 2 bases and J by 2 bases. CDR3 DNA: TGTGCCAGCAGCCAATATAAGGAAGCGGGAGCGACCAAAAACATTCAGTACTTC. It yields the protein CASSQYKEAGATKNIQYF.

This clonotype was found many times. The CDR3 here is CASSLAGWNTEAFF. In DNA form, the CDR3 reads TGCGCCAGCAGCTTGGCCGGCTGGAACACTGAAGCTTTCTTT. The chain carries TRBV5-1 and TRBJ1-1; D gene ambiguous. Germline V gene data show CDR1 as SGHRS and CDR2 as YFSETQ. The ends were cut back, 0 bases at V and 1 base at J, with 7 bases in the middle. This CDR3 comprises 14 residues.

This clonotype was seen a few times. The chain carries TRBV3-1 and TRBJ2-7; D gene ambiguous. Looked up from germline, CDR1 is LGHDT and CDR2 is YNNKEL (reference sequence). This CDR3 is built from 17 residues. V was clipped by 0 bases and J by 0 bases, with 15 bases between them. The CDR3 loop reads CASSQDNRYSSSYEQYF. As DNA, the CDR3 is TGTGCCAGCAGCCAAGATAATCGATACTCCAGCTCCTACGAGCAGTACTTC.

The chain has TRBV28 and TRBJ2-3; D is perhaps TRBD1 (6 bases). Trimming took 3 bases from V and 11 from J, leaving 12 bases between them. Germline CDR1 MDHEN, CDR2 SYDVKM. The CDR3 loop spans 12 amino acids. CDR3 amino acids: CASSFQGPRQYF. CDR3 nucleotides: TGTGCCAGCAGTTTCCAGGGGCCAAGGCAGTATTTT.

This clonotype was detected only a few times. The genes are TRBV12-3 or TRBV12-4 and TRBJ1-1; D might be TRBD1 (6 bases). Trimming left V 3 bases short and J 2 bases short, with 13 bases between. There are 15 residues in the CDR3. This chain's CDR3 is CASSFAPGANTEAFF. DNA of the CDR3: TGTGCCAGCAGTTTTGCCCCGGGGGCCAACACTGAAGCTTTCTTT.

This clonotype was counted at least ten times. The chain links TRBV29-1 to TRBJ2-7, with D possibly called TRBD1 or TRBD2 (5 bases each). The CDR3 extends over 14 amino acids. V dropped 4 bases and J dropped 3 bases, with 16 bases sitting between them. Germline CDR1 reads SQVTM; CDR2 reads ANQGSEA. The CDR3: CSVAGAQSNYEQYF. The CDR3 coding sequence is TGCAGCGTTGCCGGGGCCCAGTCGAACTACGAGCAGTACTTC.

This CDR3 is CATSRGAGVLVETQYF. The CDR3 DNA reads TGTGCCACCAGCAGAGGGGCGGGAGTTTTGGTTGAGACCCAGTACTTC. V gene TRBV15 combines with J gene TRBJ2-5; 7 bases align to TRBD2. J was trimmed by 5 bases and V by 1 base; bases with no gene match: 10. Germline assignment: CDR1 LNHNV and CDR2 YYDKDF (reference sequence). The CDR3 length is 16 residues.

The J gene is TRBJ2-3, the V gene TRBV20-1; 7 bases map to TRBD2. The CDR3 is made up of 15 amino acids. The V gene end was trimmed by 2 bases and the J gene end by 2 bases; junction bases not matched to a gene: 7. Germline V gives CDR1 DFQATT, CDR2 SNEGSKA (reference sequence). The CDR3 spells CSARYSGQTTDTQYF. CDR3 DNA: TGCAGTGCTAGATATAGCGGGCAAACCACAGATACGCAGTATTTT.

The chain uses TRBV3-1 and TRBJ1-2; D not resolved. The germline gives CDR1 LGHDT, CDR2 YNNKEL (reference sequence). Trimming removed 0 bases from V and 8 bases from J, with 10 bases in between. The CDR3 has 13 residues. The DNA of the CDR3 is TGTGCCAGCAGCCAAGATCCCCCGGGAGGCTACACCTTC. It translates to CASSQDPPGGYTF.

This clonotype showed up just a few times. The rearrangement uses TRBV29-1 and TRBJ2-1; 7 bases are shared with TRBD1. This CDR3 is 14 amino acids long. V gave up 6 bases and J gave up 10 bases; unmatched junction bases: 15. The germline V gene encodes CDR1 SQVTM and CDR2 ANQGSEA. The CDR3 DNA follows: TGCAGCGTCCGAGGACAGGTGGGGTCCTACGAGCAGTTCTTC. It specifies CSVRGQVGSYEQFF.

The chain uses TRBV6-2 or TRBV6-3 and TRBJ2-1; no reliable D call. V gave up 2 bases and J gave up 0 bases, with 20 bases separating them. Per germline, CDR1 MNHEY and CDR2 SVGEGT. CDR3 length equals 19 residues. CDR3 DNA: TGTGCCAGCAGTTACGGTATTCTCCAACGAGAAAGCTCCTACAATGAGCAGTTCTTC. It encodes CASSYGILQRESSYNEQFF.

This clonotype was picked up a small number of times. This rearrangement joins TRBV7-2 to TRBJ2-7; D gene uncertain. This CDR3 has 11 amino acids. Germline V lookup: CDR1 SGHTA, CDR2 FQGNSA. V dropped 6 bases and J dropped 7 bases, with 10 bases sitting between them. The CDR3 spells CASSQHNEQYF. The CDR3 coding sequence is TGTGCCAGCAGTCAGCACAATGAGCAGTACTTC.

The CDR3 DNA reads as TGCAGTGCTAGGGGTCCAGCGGGACCCTTTTACAATGAGCAGTTCTTC. This encodes CSARGPAGPFYNEQFF. The J gene is TRBJ2-1, the V gene TRBV20-1, with TRBD2 matching over 7 bases. The CDR3 spans 16 residues. In germline, CDR1 is DFQATT, CDR2 SNEGSKA (reference sequence). V trimming: 3 bases; J trimming: 4 bases; junction bases outside the gene matches: 12.

The rearrangement uses TRBV12-3 or TRBV12-4 and TRBJ1-2; D gene unclear. V lost 0 bases and J lost 6, with 11 bases in between. The CDR3 runs 14 residues. The CDR3 DNA is TGTGCCAGCAGTTTAGCAGGAGGGATCCATGGCTACACCTTC. This encodes CASSLAGGIHGYTF.

The V and J genes are TRBV2 and TRBJ2-7; a weak D match, TRBD1 (5 bases). The CDR3 is made up of 15 amino acids. Germline V gene lookup returns CDR1 SNHLY and CDR2 FYNNEI. V was trimmed by 4 bases and J by 1 base, leaving 14 bases between them. CDR3 protein: CASSGTGWKSYEQYF. The CDR3 nucleotides are TGTGCCAGCAGTGGAACAGGTTGGAAATCCTACGAGCAGTACTTC.

In the case of this clonotype: One end of the junction does not line up with germline, which may come from a read error. The gene calls are TRBV15 and TRBJ1-1; D not resolved. This CDR3 is 14 amino acids long. Germline V gene lookup returns CDR1 LNHNV and CDR2 YYDKDF (reference sequence). The CDR3 region has the DNA TGTGCCACCAGCGGAGAGGCTTATTACACTGAAGCTTTCTTT. It specifies CATSGEAYYTEAFF.

The V and J genes are TRBV9 and TRBJ1-5, with D perhaps matching TRBD1 (5 bases). The CDR3 is 15 amino acids. Looked up from germline, CDR1 is SGDLS and CDR2 is YYNGEE. Trimming removed 4 bases at V and 6 bases at J, with 17 bases between. The CDR3, as DNA: TGTGCCAGCAGCTACATGGGCCAAAGGGGTCAGCCCCAGCATTTT. Amino acids: CASSYMGQRGQPQHF.

The chain joins TRBV7-2 to TRBJ2-1; TRBD2 is a possible D gene (5 bases). This CDR3 spans 15 amino acids. Looked up from germline, CDR1 is SGHTA and CDR2 is FQGNSA. V dropped 4 bases and J dropped 1 base, with 11 bases sitting between them. The CDR3 protein is CASSYLAESYNEQFF. The CDR3 DNA reads TGTGCCAGCAGCTACCTAGCAGAGTCCTACAATGAGCAGTTCTTC.

In its sample, this clonotype was seen a few times. The V call is TRBV20-1, the J call TRBJ2-3; weak D call: TRBD1 (6 bases). The V end lost 5 bases, the J end lost 5 bases, and 20 bases lay between the germline ends. The V gene's germline CDR1 is DFQATT and CDR2 SNEGSKA (reference sequence). The CDR3 has 15 residues. The CDR3 bases are TGCAGTGCTCCGGTCCCGACAGGAGGCGTAGATACGCAGTATTTT. Residues: CSAPVPTGGVDTQYF.

This chain connects TRBV7-9 to TRBJ2-7; 11 bases are shared with TRBD2. V lost 1 base, J lost 6 bases, and 5 bases stayed unmatched. The CDR3 spans 15 residues. CDR1 and CDR2 (germline): SEHNR, FQNEAQ (reference sequence). CDR3 sequence reads: CASSLDVGLAAEQYF. CDR3 DNA: TGTGCCAGCAGCTTAGACGTGGGACTAGCGGCCGAGCAGTACTTC.

Regarding this clonotype: Possible read error: a much larger clone is one base away. The V gene is TRBV7-6, the J gene TRBJ2-7, with unresolved D. This CDR3 is built from 12 residues. Looked up from germline, CDR1 is SGHVS and CDR2 is FNYEAQ. The CDR3 nucleotides read TGTGCCTGCAGCCAGAGCTCCTACGAGCAGTACTTC. Encoded protein: CACSQSSYEQYF.

For the CDR3, the DNA is TGTGCCAGCTCCCAACAGGCTGGGACTAGCTCGTTCGAGCAGTACTTC. Translation gives CASSQQAGTSSFEQYF. The rearrangement joins TRBV18 to TRBJ2-4, with 9 bases matching TRBD2. The DNA end favors TRBJ2-7, so the J call may be wrong. This CDR3 region has 16 residues. Germline V gene lookup returns CDR1 KGHSH and CDR2 LQKENI.

The chain uses TRBV18 and TRBJ2-7, with TRBD1 matching 7 bases. Germline V CDR1 and CDR2: KGHSH, LQKENI. This CDR3 is built from 15 residues. V gave up 1 base and J gave up 0 bases; unmatched junction bases: 3. The chain's CDR3 is CASSPRQGDSYEQYF. CDR3 nucleotide sequence: TGTGCCAGCTCACCACGGCAGGGGGACTCCTACGAGCAGTACTTC.